This T cell receptor (beta chain) stems from a study of vaccination effects on CD4 cells after COVID-19. Study information: Each participant was given two doses of one vaccine (BNT162b2 or mRNA-1273). Study conclusions and caveats: Within healthy vaccinees, only 1 of 255 vaccine-induced clones displayed cross-reactivity with common cold coronaviruses.

In the ViraFEST assay, antigen-specific CD4+ clonotypes were identified by expansion after peptide-pool stimulation. Culturing for about 9 days preceded CD4+ T cell isolation. The healthy vaccine recipients, who had no prior SARS-CoV-2 infection, showed negative nucleocapsid antibodies. Some 2 million PBMC per well received about 10 IU/ml IL-2 and 8 to 10 ug/ml peptides in culture. Assay: immunoSEQ multiplex PCR; the TCRdb copy retains only in-frame clones and omits some. Of some 60,000 clones in the sample, less than 85% were seen once. In the case of this clone: Its antigen remains unidentified.

Per the germline V gene, CDR1 is PRHDT and CDR2 is FYEKMQ (reference sequence). There are 19 residues in the CDR3. The V gene lost 1 base and the J gene lost 0 bases, with 19 bases spanning the gap. This specimen was CD4+ T cells from PBMCs cultured with HCoV-NL63 spike peptides, taken before COVID-19 vaccination. The TCR originated in a human donor who received a COVID-19 vaccine. The chain is built from TRBV13 and TRBJ2-4; D perhaps matches TRBD1 (6 bases). The CDR3, as DNA: TGTGCCAGCAGCTTAGAAATCCTACAGGGCCCTATAGCCAAAAACATTCAGTACTTC. It encodes CASSLEILQGPIAKNIQYF. Complete variable domain (other parts from reference TRBV13 and TRBJ2-4): AAGVIQSPRHLIKEKRETATLKCYPIPRHDTVYWYQQGPGQDPQFLISFYEKMQSDKGSIPDRFSAQQFSDYHSELNMSSLELGDSALYFCASSLEILQGPIAKNIQYFGAGTRLSVL.